Each of the 5 T cell receptor beta chains below was sequenced from the same sample in a study of cytomegalovirus exposure and HLA in healthy donors (dated by TCRdb to 2016 to 2017). The library was built by means of the immunoSEQ multiplex PCR assay. For the multiplex PCR, a mixture combining 60 forward primers for TCR Vbeta segments and 13 reverse primers for TCR Jbeta segments was used. TCRdb's version of the immuneACCESS table is confined to in-frame rearrangements and falls short of the full clone set. An unresolved V gene accounts for under half of the shortfall where checked; the remainder is of unknown origin. The sample table contains about 150,000 clones; only one count was recorded for about 80% of them. The ten largest make up 1% of the sample. Input material: PBMCs. The receptors here all came from a woman between 50 and 59 years old in good health and CMV-seropositive.

The V and J genes are TRBV18 and TRBJ1-2, with 8 bases lining up with TRBD1. Germline trimming cut 0 bases from V and 3 bases from J; bases unmatched to any gene: 3. The germline gives CDR1 KGHSH, CDR2 LQKENI. The CDR3 extends over 15 amino acids. CDR3 sequence reads: CASSPPGDRHYGYTF. For the CDR3, the DNA is TGTGCCAGCTCACCACCTGGGGACAGGCACTATGGCTACACCTTC.

The chain uses TRBV28 and TRBJ2-7, with TRBD2 matching 10 bases. The CDR3 contains 14 residues. The ends lost 3 bases at V and 5 bases at J; junction bases unmatched: 4. Per germline, CDR1 MDHEN and CDR2 SYDVKM. This CDR3 reads CASSLSGRANEQYF. The CDR3 DNA is TGTGCCAGCAGTTTGAGCGGGAGGGCCAACGAGCAGTACTTC.

The J gene is TRBJ1-2, the V gene TRBV19; perhaps TRBD1 as D (6 bases). Between the trimmed V and J ends, which lost 5 bases and 0 bases, there was a span of 13 bases. The CDR3 consists of 15 residues. Germline loops: CDR1 LNHDA, CDR2 SQIVND (reference sequence). CDR3 amino acids: CASSSFDRSNYGYTF. CDR3 DNA sequence: TGTGCCAGTAGTTCTTTTGACAGGTCTAACTATGGCTACACCTTC.

The rearrangement uses TRBV25-1 and TRBJ1-2, with TRBD1 matching 8 bases. The germline V gene encodes CDR1 MGHDK and CDR2 SYGVNS. This CDR3 is 16 amino acids long. The junction had 8 bases not matched to a gene; V was cut back by 3 bases and J by 2 bases. The CDR3 sequence is CASSDRNRGGNYGYTF. The CDR3 nucleotides read TGTGCCAGCAGTGATCGGAACAGGGGGGGGAACTATGGCTACACCTTC.

V usage is TRBV27 and J usage is TRBJ2-3; D is possibly TRBD1 (7 bases). The V gene lost 4 bases and the J gene lost 5 bases, with 16 bases spanning the gap. Germline V gene sequence: CDR1 MNHEY, CDR2 SMNVEV (reference sequence). This CDR3 has 15 residues. CDR3 DNA: TGTGCCAGCAGTTCGCGGGGACAGTCTAGAGATACGCAGTATTTT. Amino acids: CASSSRGQSRDTQYF.